This is a list of T cell receptor beta chains from one sample in a study of shared clonotypes between healthy human individuals. Clones were read by immunoSEQ multiplex PCR, and TCRdb kept only the in-frame ones, dropping some. Of about 2,100,000 clones detected, 85% to 95% appear once; the ten largest clones hold around 1.7%. Sequencing used naive CD8+ T cells from PBMCs. The receptor source for this set is a man between 18 and 35 years old in good health. Some clones in this sample may be carry-over from other donors' samples. The conserved cysteine and the conserved F or W are not part of the CDR3 here. The order of the fields is V gene, J gene, CDR3 protein.

v_gene: TRBV25-1
j_gene: TRBJ2-7
CDR3aa: ASSEWGTGEAEQY

v_gene: TRBV5-1
j_gene: TRBJ2-7
CDR3aa: ASSWTGGSSGEQY

v_gene: TRBV28
j_gene: TRBJ2-2
CDR3aa: ASSLSGPFTGELF

v_gene: TRBV11-2
j_gene: TRBJ2-5
CDR3aa: ASSLATGYQETQY

v_gene: TRBV27
j_gene: TRBJ2-5
CDR3aa: ASSFWGQGKETQY

v_gene: TRBV27
j_gene: TRBJ2-1
CDR3aa: ASSLQRAYSYNEQF

v_gene: TRBV11-2
j_gene: TRBJ2-7
CDR3aa: ASSPLGDFAYEQY

v_gene: TRBV4-2
j_gene: TRBJ2-1
CDR3aa: ASSLAREDVYNEQF

v_gene: TRBV11-2
j_gene: TRBJ2-1
CDR3aa: ASSLKRGSSYNEQF

v_gene: TRBV27
j_gene: TRBJ1-1
CDR3aa: ASSLRVGEAF

v_gene: TRBV14
j_gene: TRBJ2-7
CDR3aa: ASSQRLTEQY

v_gene: TRBV9
j_gene: TRBJ2-7
CDR3aa: ASSEDAGTVSYEQY

v_gene: TRBV4-1
j_gene: TRBJ2-2
CDR3aa: ASSFRDRGTGELF

v_gene: TRBV6-5
j_gene: TRBJ2-4
CDR3aa: ASTGRGWNIQY

v_gene: TRBV5-6
j_gene: TRBJ2-1
CDR3aa: ASSFWGQNVYNEQF

v_gene: TRBV4-1
j_gene: NA
CDR3aa: ASSHGGEASEQY

v_gene: TRBV10-1
j_gene: TRBJ2-7
CDR3aa: ASRAYEQY

v_gene: TRBV9
j_gene: TRBJ2-7
CDR3aa: ASSVVSAGEQY

v_gene: TRBV4-1
j_gene: TRBJ2-2
CDR3aa: ASSQPRTGHTFNTGELF

v_gene: TRBV13
j_gene: TRBJ2-2
CDR3aa: ASSLTAGAGELF